A selection of T cell receptor beta chains follows, all from one sample in a study of OX40 agonist ivuxolimab in advanced cancers. Measured with immunoSEQ multiplex PCR; TCRdb has only the in-frame clones, and not every one. The repertoire holds 35,000 to 45,000 clones, with roughly nine tenths as singletons. The sequencing here drew on CD4+ or CD8+ T cells sorted from blood, taken in a trial of the OX40 agonist ivuxolimab. Receptor source: an adult with an advanced solid tumor such as melanoma, head and neck, liver or kidney cancer. The CDR3 runs from the conserved cysteine through the conserved F or W. D genes are given only for firm matches. A clone size is listed for some rows: how often the clone was seen (once, few, many), or a class if it is expanded.

TRBJ2-7 | TRBD1 | TRBV28 | NA | TGTGCCAGCAGTCCGGGTGCGGGACAGGGATTTGGATACGAGCAGTACTTC | CASSPGAGQGFGYEQYF
TRBJ2-7 | TRBD1 | TRBV28 | few | TGTGCCAGCAGTTTTCTTGACAGGGGGCCGAACGAGCAGTACTTC | CASSFLDRGPNEQYF
TRBJ2-4 | NA | TRBV7-8 | few | TGTGCCAGCAGCTTCGGCAACATTCAGTACTTC | CASSFGNIQYF
TRBJ2-7 | TRBD2 | TRBV30 | NA | TGTGCCTGGATTAGCGGGTTGACCTACGAGCAGTACTTC | CAWISGLTYEQYF
TRBJ2-3 | NA | TRBV9 | NA | TGTGCCAGCAGCGCGGGTGGGGAAGCGGTAGATACGCAGTATTTT | CASSAGGEAVDTQYF
TRBJ2-1 | NA | TRBV27 | few | TGTGCCAGCAGCCCACTGGGGGAGCTGTACAATGAGCAGTTCTTC | CASSPLGELYNEQFF
TRBJ2-1 | TRBD2 | TRBV29-1 | NA | TGCAGCGCCGACTATCAACTAGCGGGGAATGAGCAGTTCTTC | CSADYQLAGNEQFF
TRBJ2-7 | TRBD1 | TRBV7-9 | NA | TGTGCCAGCAGCTCGAGACAGGGTTCCTACGAGCAGTACTTC | CASSSRQGSYEQYF
TRBJ2-1 | NA | TRBV28 | NA | TGTGCCAGCAGTTTACGGCTAGACGAGCCCTACAATGAGCAGTTCTTC | CASSLRLDEPYNEQFF
TRBJ2-2 | TRBD2 | TRBV10-2 | once | TGCGCCGCCGAGCGGGAGGGCCGAATCGGGGAGCTGTTTTTT | CAAEREGRIGELFF
TRBJ1-2 | TRBD1 | TRBV19 | NA | TGTGCCAGTAGTGTAACCGGGACAGGGGACTATGGCTACACCTTC | CASSVTGTGDYGYTF
TRBJ2-3 | TRBD2 | TRBV2 | NA | TGTGCCAGCAGTTGGACTAGCGGGAAGGCAGATACGCAGTATTTT | CASSWTSGKADTQYF
TRBJ2-1 | TRBD2 | TRBV7-9 | NA | TGTGCCAGCAGCTTAATAGCGGGAGGGATATCCTACAATGAGCAGTTCTTC | CASSLIAGGISYNEQFF
TRBJ2-7 | TRBD1 | TRBV6-6 | NA | TGTGCCAGCAGTCCGGGACAGAGCTACGAGCAGTACTTC | CASSPGQSYEQYF
TRBJ1-2 | TRBD1 | TRBV27 | NA | TGTGCCAGCAGTTTATCCGCAGGGGGTTTCTATGGCTACACCTTC | CASSLSAGGFYGYTF
TRBJ2-1 | TRBD2 | TRBV6-5 | NA | TGTGCCAGCATCGAGGGGAGGGGAAATGAGCAGTTCTTC | CASIEGRGNEQFF
TRBJ1-1 | TRBD1 | TRBV4-3 | NA | TGCGCCAGCAGCCAACAGGGGGAAATGAACACTGAAGCTTTCTTT | CASSQQGEMNTEAFF
TRBJ2-3 | NA | TRBV4-3 | NA | TGCGCCAGCAGCCAAGATCTGAAGAGGGAGATCAGCACAGATACGCAGTATTTT | CASSQDLKREISTDTQYF
TRBJ2-1 | TRBD2 | TRBV29-1 | NA | TGCAGCGTTGGACTAGCGGGAGTTGCAGGCTATGAGCAGTTCTTC | CSVGLAGVAGYEQFF
TRBJ1-1 | TRBD1 | TRBV15 | NA | TGTGCCACCAGCAGCCCAGGGGGTAGGAACACTGAAGCTTTCTTT | CATSSPGGRNTEAFF
TRBJ1-1 | NA | TRBV4-3 | NA | TGCGCCAGCAGCTCAAGGGACGGAGGGAACACTGAAGCTTTCTTT | CASSSRDGGNTEAFF
TRBJ1-2 | NA | TRBV5-1 | once | TGCGCCAGCAGCTTCAACCTGGTCTATGGCTACACCTTC | CASSFNLVYGYTF
TRBJ2-7 | NA | TRBV25-1 | NA | TGTGCCAGTCACGGGGCAGGTCCATTGGGTTACGAGCAGTACTTC | CASHGAGPLGYEQYF
TRBJ2-5 | TRBD2 | TRBV9 | NA | TGTGCCAGCAGCGTGGGACTAGCGGACCAAGAGACCCAGTACTTC | CASSVGLADQETQYF
TRBJ2-1 | NA | TRBV27 | NA | TGTGCCAGCAGTTTACGGGGCAATGAGCAGTTCTTC | CASSLRGNEQFF
TRBJ1-5 | NA | TRBV28 | NA | TGTGCCAGCAGTTTCCGGGGGACAAGCAATCAGCCCCAGCATTTT | CASSFRGTSNQPQHF